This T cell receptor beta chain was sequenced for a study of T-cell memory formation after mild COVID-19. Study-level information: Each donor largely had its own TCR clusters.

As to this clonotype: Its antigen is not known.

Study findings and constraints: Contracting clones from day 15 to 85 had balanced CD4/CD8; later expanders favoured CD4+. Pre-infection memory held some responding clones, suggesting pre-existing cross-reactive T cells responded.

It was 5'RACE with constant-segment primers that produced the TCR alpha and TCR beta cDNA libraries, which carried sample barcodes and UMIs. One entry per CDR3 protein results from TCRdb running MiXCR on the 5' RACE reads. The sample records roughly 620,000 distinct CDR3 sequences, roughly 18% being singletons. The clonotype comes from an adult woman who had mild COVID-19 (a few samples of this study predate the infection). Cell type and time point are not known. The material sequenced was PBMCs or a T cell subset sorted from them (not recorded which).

This CDR3 is CASSALSGYEQYF. CDR3 nucleotides: TGTGCCAGTAGTGCTTTAAGCGGGTACGAGCAGTACTTC. The chain employs TRBV19 and TRBJ2-7; D may be TRBD2 (6 bases). V was shortened by 5 bases and J by 4 bases, with 12 bases between the two germline ends. The germline gives CDR1 LNHDA, CDR2 SQIVND (reference sequence). CDR3 size: 13 residues.